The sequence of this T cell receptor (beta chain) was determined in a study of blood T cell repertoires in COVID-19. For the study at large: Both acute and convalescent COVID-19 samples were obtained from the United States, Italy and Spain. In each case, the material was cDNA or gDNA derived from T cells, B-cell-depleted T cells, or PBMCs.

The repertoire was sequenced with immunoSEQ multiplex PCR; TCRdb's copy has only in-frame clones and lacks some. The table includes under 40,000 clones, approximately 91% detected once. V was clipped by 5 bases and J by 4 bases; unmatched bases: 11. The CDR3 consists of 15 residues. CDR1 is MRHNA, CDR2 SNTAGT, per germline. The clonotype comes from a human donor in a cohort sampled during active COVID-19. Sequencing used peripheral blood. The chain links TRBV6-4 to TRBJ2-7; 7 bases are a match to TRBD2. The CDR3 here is CASSREGGSVYEQYF. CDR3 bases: TGTGCCAGCAGTAGGGAGGGCGGGAGCGTGTACGAGCAGTACTTC.